This T cell receptor (beta chain) was identified during a study of blood T cell repertoires in COVID-19. Repertoires were generated with immunoSEQ multiplex PCR, while TCRdb's copy carries only in-frame clones and drops some. Of around 240,000 clones in the sample, about 85% were seen once. The V gene's germline CDR1 is LGHDT and CDR2 YNNKEL (reference sequence). The CDR3 is made up of 16 amino acids. Trimming removed 3 bases at V and 2 bases at J, with 15 bases between. V usage is TRBV3-1 (or the pseudogene TRBV3-2) and J usage is TRBJ2-3; tentative D call: TRBD2 (7 bases). The receptor was derived from a man aged 40-50 years with acute or convalescent COVID-19. The sequenced sample consisted of peripheral blood. The CDR3 DNA reads as TGTGCCAGCAGCCATGATGAGGGGGGGATCACAGATACGCAGTATTTT. Residues: CASSHDEGGITDTQYF.